One sample yielded the 31 T cell receptor beta chains listed below, sequenced in a study of blood T cells in healthy people across ages. A second roughly 7 to 11 cycle PCR used barcoded and J-beta primers. TCRdb re-called the 5' RACE reads through MiXCR, storing one row per CDR3 protein. The table has 1.5 million to 2 million distinct CDR3 sequences, about 50% seen once. The sequencing sample was made of blood. The receptors derive from a woman between 40 and 50 years old in good health.

In this sample, this clonotype turned up a few times. The chain carries TRBV3-1 and TRBJ2-5; D unresolved. Germline CDR1 and CDR2: LGHDT and YNNKEL (reference sequence). Trimming removed 7 bases from V and 2 bases from J, with 11 bases in between. This CDR3 has 13 amino acids. The CDR3, as DNA: TGTGCCAGCACCCCGACACTACAAGAGACCCAGTACTTC. The encoded protein is CASTPTLQETQYF.

V and J are TRBV4-2 and TRBJ2-5, with 8 bases aligning to TRBD2. Germline loops: CDR1 LGHNA, CDR2 YNFKEQ. J was trimmed by 11 bases and V by 0 bases; bases with no gene match: 17. This CDR3 region has 17 residues. CDR3 coding DNA: TGTGCCAGCAGCCAAGATTTAGGACGGGGGGGCCTAGGTGAGCAGTACTTC. Residues: CASSQDLGRGGLGEQYF.

The CDR3 region is CASTASGSFSYEQYF. The CDR3 DNA reads as TGCGCCAGCACCGCCAGCGGGTCCTTCTCCTACGAGCAGTACTTC. The chain combines TRBV5-1 with TRBJ2-7, with TRBD2 as a possible D gene (6 bases). The V end lost 6 bases, the J end lost 0 bases, and 16 bases lay between the germline ends. Per the germline V gene, CDR1 is SGHRS and CDR2 is YFSETQ. CDR3 length equals 15 residues.

J is TRBJ2-4 and V is TRBV28, with D possibly TRBD2 on 5 matching bases. The J call could be wrong; TRBJ2-7 is a better fit for the DNA end. Per the germline V gene, CDR1 is MDHEN and CDR2 is SYDVKM. The CDR3 runs to 14 residues. The CDR3 DNA reads as TGTGCCAGCAGAGACCGCGGGCCAGAGAACGAGCAGTACTTC. Encoded protein: CASRDRGPENEQYF.

This chain joins TRBV28 and TRBJ2-1; 11 nucleotides agree with TRBD2. Per germline, CDR1 MDHEN and CDR2 SYDVKM. The CDR3 loop spans 15 amino acids. The trim removed 3 bases at V and 13 bases at J, leaving 11 bases unmatched. CDR3 region: CASSLFPSGGRLQFF. The CDR3 bases are TGTGCCAGCAGTTTGTTTCCTAGCGGGGGGCGACTTCAGTTCTTC.

This clonotype was detected ten times or more. Its ends do not fully match the called genes, so a read error is possible. This chain joins TRBV5-1 and TRBJ2-3; D assignment may be TRBD1 or TRBD2 (6 bases each). The CDR3 spans 13 residues. Germline assignment: CDR1 SGHRS and CDR2 YFSETQ. In DNA, the CDR3 is TGTGCCAGCAGCTTAGGGGGGTCAGATACGCAGTATTTT. Amino acids: CASSLGGSDTQYF.

This chain connects TRBV21-1 to TRBJ1-6; the table's TRBD1 call for D was not verified on the DNA. TRBV21-1 is flagged as a pseudogene. The CDR3 has 16 residues. The chain's CDR3 is CASRTPRDRGASPLHF. The CDR3 nucleotides read TGTGCCAGCAGAACCCCTCGGGACCGAGGAGCTTCACCCCTCCACTTT.

V is TRBV12-3 or TRBV12-4 and J is TRBJ1-1; 7 positions agree with TRBD1. J was trimmed by 4 bases and V by 5 bases; bases with no gene match: 13. This CDR3 spans 16 amino acids. The CDR3 DNA sequence: TGTGCCAGCAGTCTGCCGGGACAGACAGATATCACTGAAGCTTTCTTT. Protein product: CASSLPGQTDITEAFF.

The chain carries TRBV5-1 and TRBJ2-7, with D possibly matching TRBD1 (6 bases). V lost 1 base, J lost 2 bases, and 13 bases lay in between. This CDR3 region has 15 residues. Germline V lookup: CDR1 SGHRS, CDR2 YFSETQ. The CDR3 here is CASSLPPQGTYEQYF. The CDR3 DNA is TGCGCCAGCAGCTTGCCCCCACAGGGCACCTACGAGCAGTACTTC.

This clonotype has more than one count but fewer than ten. V is TRBV28 and J is TRBJ2-7, with 8 bases matching TRBD1. The CDR3 has 12 residues. Looked up from germline, CDR1 is MDHEN and CDR2 is SYDVKM. V dropped 4 bases and J dropped 12; count of bases not matched to a gene: 8. The DNA for the CDR3 is TGTGCCAGCAGTTCCGCAGGGGGCTTTTGGTACTTC. Protein: CASSSAGGFWYF.

This rearrangement joins TRBV28 to TRBJ2-1; the match to TRBD2 covers 7 bases. With 3 bases clipped from V and 12 bases from J, the junction kept 14 bases outside the gene matches. This CDR3 has 15 amino acids. Germline CDR1 and CDR2: MDHEN and SYDVKM. The CDR3 sequence: CASSLKYPGRVSQFF. Here the CDR3 DNA reads TGTGCCAGCAGTTTGAAGTATCCGGGGAGGGTATCGCAGTTCTTC.

This clonotype appeared a few times. The gene calls are TRBV4-2 and TRBJ2-5, with a possible D match to TRBD1 (5 bases). Germline CDR1 LGHNA, CDR2 YNFKEQ. This CDR3 has 13 amino acids. V lost 4 bases to trimming and J lost 3 bases, with 9 bases between them. DNA of the CDR3: TGTGCCAGCAGCCCCAAAGGGGAAGAGACCCAGTACTTC. Protein product: CASSPKGEETQYF.

Notes on this clonotype: A clone one base away is much larger, so this may be a read error. This chain connects TRBV5-1 to TRBJ2-1, with 7 positions matching TRBD2. The J call may be wrong; the DNA end is better matched by TRBJ2-7. Germline values: CDR1 SGHRS, CDR2 YFSETQ. The length of the CDR3 is 15 residues. For the CDR3, the DNA is TGCGCCAGCAGCTTGGAGCGGGGCGACTACAATGAGCAGTACTTC. Amino acid sequence: CASSLERGDYNEQYF.

This rearrangement joins TRBV6-6 to TRBJ2-1; the match to TRBD2 covers 7 bases. The J call could be wrong; TRBJ2-7 is a better fit for the DNA end. Germline V CDR1 and CDR2: MNHNY, SVGAGI (reference sequence). The length of the CDR3 is 15 residues. CDR3 in DNA: TGTGCCAGCAGTTACGTGGACGGGGGGAAGCCTGAGCAGTACTTC. This translates into CASSYVDGGKPEQYF.

The CDR3 coding sequence is TGTGCCAGCGGACACAGCAGCACAGATACGCAGTATTTT. This encodes CASGHSSTDTQYF. The rearrangement links TRBV12-3 or TRBV12-4 to TRBJ2-3; D perhaps matches TRBD1 (5 bases). This CDR3 spans 13 amino acids. Trimming pared 8 bases from V and 0 bases from J, leaving 9 bases between.

This clonotype appeared a few times. V and J are TRBV7-2 and TRBJ2-5, with a weak D call TRBD1 (6 bases). The better agreement between TRBJ2-7 and the DNA end casts doubt on the J call. The germline V gene encodes CDR1 SGHTA and CDR2 FQGNSA. The length of the CDR3 is 12 residues. Here the CDR3 reads CASTKGAYEQYF. CDR3 bases: TGTGCCAGCACGAAGGGGGCCTACGAGCAGTACTTC.

The V call is TRBV4-1, the J call TRBJ2-1, with 7 bases lining up with TRBD2. This CDR3 region has 16 residues. Losses at the gene ends were 5 bases for V and 5 bases for J; bases not matched to a gene: 12. Germline CDR1 and CDR2: MGHRA and YSYEKL. CDR3 sequence reads: CASSAPNQLANNEQFF. In nucleotides, the CDR3 is TGCGCCAGCAGCGCCCCCAACCAACTAGCGAACAATGAGCAGTTCTTC.

The V and J genes are TRBV20-1 and TRBJ2-5; the match to TRBD2 covers 7 bases. The length of the CDR3 is 15 residues. After removal of 6 bases from V and 1 base from J, the junction contained 11 bases not matched to a gene. Germline loops: CDR1 DFQATT, CDR2 SNEGSKA (reference sequence). Here the CDR3 reads CSAPQPGGSQETQYF. CDR3 sequence (DNA): TGCAGTGCCCCTCAGCCGGGGGGTAGCCAAGAGACCCAGTACTTC.

This sequence joins TRBV20-1 and TRBJ1-5; D is possibly TRBD1 (6 bases). V dropped 6 bases and J dropped 1 base, with 13 bases sitting between them. The CDR3 spans 14 residues. In germline, CDR1 is DFQATT, CDR2 SNEGSKA (reference sequence). CDR3 in DNA: TGCAGTGCCGGGGACAAGGGAAGCAATCAGCCCCAGCATTTT. This translates into CSAGDKGSNQPQHF.

Remarks on this clonotype: One end of the junction does not line up with germline, which may come from a read error. The V gene is TRBV13, the J gene TRBJ2-3; 12 nucleotides line up with TRBD2. CDR3 length: 14 residues. CDR1 is PRHDT and CDR2 is FYEKMQ in the germline V gene (reference sequence). CDR3 sequence reads: CTSSETSGGDTQYF. In nucleotides, the CDR3 is TGTACCAGCAGCGAGACTAGCGGGGGAGATACGCAGTATTTT.

This clonotype was recorded at least ten times. V and J are TRBV7-2 and TRBJ2-5; D might be TRBD2 (5 bases). V was shortened by 0 bases and J by 4 bases, with 15 bases between the two germline ends. Germline CDR1 is SGHTA and CDR2 is FQGNSA. CDR3 length equals 16 residues. In DNA, the CDR3 is TGTGCCAGCAGCTTAGCCCTTGGTAGGGAGATAGAGACCCAGTACTTC. Protein product: CASSLALGREIETQYF.

CDR3 DNA: TGTGCCAGCTCAGCAACGCGCACAGGTTCTAACTATGGCTACACCTTC. This codes for CASSATRTGSNYGYTF. This chain uses TRBV18 with TRBJ1-2; the D gene is possibly TRBD1 (5 bases). Germline V gives CDR1 KGHSH, CDR2 LQKENI. V lost 5 bases and J lost 0, with 16 bases in between. This CDR3 region has 16 residues. The whole variable domain, filled in from reference TRBV18 and TRBJ1-2, reads NAGVMQNPRHLVRRRGQEARLRCSPMKGHSHVYWYRQLPEEGLKFMVYLQKENIIDESGMPKERFSAEFPKEGPSILRIQQVVRGDSAAYFCASSATRTGSNYGYTFGSGTRLTVV.

The gene calls are TRBV27 and TRBJ2-1; D uncertain. CDR1 MNHEY and CDR2 SMNVEV come from the germline V gene (reference sequence). Trimming cost V 3 bases and J 0 bases, with 6 bases left between them. This CDR3 comprises 14 residues. CDR3 coding DNA: TGTGCCAGCAGTTTGCAGGTCTCCTACAATGAGCAGTTCTTC. It codes for CASSLQVSYNEQFF.

The chain uses TRBV20-1 and TRBJ2-7; 7 bases agree with TRBD1. The CDR3 has 16 residues. Germline loops: CDR1 DFQATT, CDR2 SNEGSKA (reference sequence). V lost 2 bases, J lost 5 bases, and 15 bases stayed unmatched. The CDR3 DNA follows: TGCAGTGCTAGACCCCTCCACAGGGGCGGATTCCACGAGCAGTACTTC. It translates to CSARPLHRGGFHEQYF.

This clonotype was counted between two and nine times. The chain couples TRBV9 to TRBJ1-4, with D perhaps matching TRBD1 (6 bases). This CDR3 has 14 amino acids. CDR1 is SGDLS and CDR2 is YYNGEE in the germline V gene. V lost 3 bases, J lost 8 bases, and 14 bases lay in between. CDR3 DNA sequence: TGTGCCAGCAGCGGGACAGTTGGCAGCGAAAAACTGTTTTTT. It yields the protein CASSGTVGSEKLFF.

The genes are TRBV7-8 and TRBJ2-5; D is unclear. The DNA matches TRBJ2-7 better at its end, which makes the J call doubtful. Germline CDR1 and CDR2: SGHVS and FQNEAQ. The length of the CDR3 is 15 residues. In DNA, the CDR3 is TGTGCCAGCAGCTCCCAGAACTCATACTCCTACGAGCAGTACTTC. Amino acid sequence: CASSSQNSYSYEQYF.

The table lists this clonotype with many counts. The chain has TRBV6-6 and TRBJ1-2; D unclear. The ends were cut back, 3 bases at V and 3 bases at J, with 8 bases in the middle. Looked up from germline, CDR1 is MNHNY and CDR2 is SVGAGI (reference sequence). The CDR3 consists of 13 residues. This CDR3 is CASSYEGDYGYTF. The CDR3 region has the DNA TGTGCCAGCAGTTATGAGGGAGACTATGGCTACACCTTC.

The chain couples TRBV6-1 to TRBJ2-5, with 7 nucleotides matching TRBD1. The CDR3 spans 18 residues. With 3 bases clipped from V and 0 bases from J, the junction kept 13 bases outside the gene matches. Germline lookup yields CDR1 MNHNS and CDR2 SASEGT. Here the CDR3 reads CASSEANRGETDQETQYF. The CDR3 DNA follows: TGTGCCAGCAGTGAGGCCAACAGGGGAGAGACGGACCAAGAGACCCAGTACTTC.

The chain joins TRBV11-2 to TRBJ1-6; no clear D. V dropped 5 bases and J dropped 10 bases, with 12 bases sitting between them. Germline assignment: CDR1 SGHAT and CDR2 FQNNGV. This CDR3 contains 13 residues. This chain's CDR3 is CASSHEAASPLHF. The CDR3, as DNA: TGTGCCAGCAGCCACGAAGCCGCCTCACCCCTCCACTTT.

The chain carries TRBV10-3 and TRBJ2-1, with 8 bases matching TRBD1. Germline V CDR1 and CDR2: ENHRY, SYGVKD. The CDR3 contains 12 residues. J gave up 8 bases and V 8 bases, and 5 bases lay outside the gene matches. Written as DNA, the CDR3 is TGTGCCATCGGGACAGGTCCCTATGAGCAGTTCTTC. This encodes CAIGTGPYEQFF.

The table lists this clonotype with a few counts. The rearrangement uses TRBV4-2 and TRBJ2-5; D is ambiguous. The CDR3 covers 14 residues. Germline V CDR1 and CDR2: LGHNA, YNFKEQ. Trimming stripped 0 bases from V and 9 bases from J, with 14 bases between. In nucleotides, the CDR3 is TGTGCCAGCAGCCAAGAGCTAACGAGCTCCTCCCAGTACTTC. Protein product: CASSQELTSSSQYF.